The table lists the clone carrying this T cell receptor (beta chain) with many counts. The authors amplified TCR beta CDR3 regions from RNA transcripts. In the first round, RT-PCR was carried out with HTBI primers, and a multiplex PCR formed the second round. A single record per CDR3 protein comes from TCRdb applying MiXCR to the multiplex PCR reads. The sample has approximately 380,000 distinct CDR3 sequences; about 21% are singletons. The data are from a study of Graves' ophthalmopathy and Graves' hyperthyroidism. On the study more broadly: Blood was drawn at initial diagnosis, before any treatment.

Germline lookup yields CDR1 KGHDR and CDR2 SFDVKD. Trimming removed 3 bases from V and 3 bases from J, with 11 bases in between. CDR3 length: 15 amino acids. V and J are TRBV24-1 and TRBJ1-5; D is ambiguous. The sequence was obtained from a woman under 30 with stable Graves' hyperthyroidism. The sequencing sample was made of peripheral blood. The CDR3 is CATSDLSTPNQPQHF. In DNA form, the CDR3 reads TGTGCCACCAGTGATCTCTCGACACCCAATCAGCCCCAGCATTTT.